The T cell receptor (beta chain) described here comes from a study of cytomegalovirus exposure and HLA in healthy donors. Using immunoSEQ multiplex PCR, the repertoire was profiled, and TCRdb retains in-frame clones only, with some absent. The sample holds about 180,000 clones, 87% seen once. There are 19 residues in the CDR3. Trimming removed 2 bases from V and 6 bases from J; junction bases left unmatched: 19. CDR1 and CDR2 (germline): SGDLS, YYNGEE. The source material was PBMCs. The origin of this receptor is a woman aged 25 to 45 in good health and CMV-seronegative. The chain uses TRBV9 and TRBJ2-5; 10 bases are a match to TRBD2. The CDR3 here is CASSVSGTSAPLGQKTQYF. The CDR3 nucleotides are TGTGCCAGCAGCGTTTCCGGGACTAGCGCTCCCCTGGGTCAAAAGACCCAGTACTTC.